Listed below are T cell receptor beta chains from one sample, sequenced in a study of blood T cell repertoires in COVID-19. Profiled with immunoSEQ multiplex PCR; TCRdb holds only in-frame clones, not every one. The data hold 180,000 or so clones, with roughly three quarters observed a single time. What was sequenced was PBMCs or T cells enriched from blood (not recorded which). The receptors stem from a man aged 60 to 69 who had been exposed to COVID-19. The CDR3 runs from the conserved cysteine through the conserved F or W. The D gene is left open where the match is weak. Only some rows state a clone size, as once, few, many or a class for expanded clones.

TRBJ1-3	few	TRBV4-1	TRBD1	CASSQDLGDSGNTIYF	TGCGCCAGCAGCCAAGATCTCGGGGACAGCGGAAACACCATATATTTT
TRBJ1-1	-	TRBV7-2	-	CASSLAGGTNTEAFF	TGTGCCAGCAGCTTAGCGGGGGGAACTAACACTGAAGCTTTCTTT
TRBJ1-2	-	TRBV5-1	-	CASSSPGQAGNYGYTF	TGCGCCAGCAGCTCGCCTGGCCAGGCAGGAAACTATGGCTACACCTTC
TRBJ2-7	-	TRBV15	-	CATSRGASRDYEQYF	TGTGCCACCAGCAGAGGGGCTAGTCGGGACTACGAGCAGTACTTC
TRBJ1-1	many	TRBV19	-	CASSIMGLEAFF	TGTGCCAGTAGTATAATGGGCCTTGAAGCTTTCTTT
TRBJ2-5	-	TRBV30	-	CAWSVWSSAETQYF	TGTGCCTGGAGTGTATGGTCGTCAGCGGAGACCCAGTACTTC
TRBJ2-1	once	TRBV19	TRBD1	CASSPSLDRGGRNEQFF	TGTGCCAGTAGTCCCTCCCTTGACAGGGGGGGCAGGAATGAGCAGTTCTTC
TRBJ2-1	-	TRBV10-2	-	CASSVAVEQFF	TGCGCCAGCAGTGTAGCGGTTGAGCAGTTCTTC
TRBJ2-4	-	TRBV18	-	CASSPEREVAKNIQYF	TGTGCCAGCTCACCAGAGAGAGAGGTGGCCAAAAACATTCAGTACTTC
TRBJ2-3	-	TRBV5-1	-	CASSLFQGNTDTQYF	TGCGCCAGCAGCTTGTTTCAGGGGAACACAGATACGCAGTATTTT
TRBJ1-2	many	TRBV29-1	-	CSGTALNYGYTF	TGCAGCGGAACAGCACTTAACTATGGCTACACCTTC
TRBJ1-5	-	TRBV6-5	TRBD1	CASRVNRGSNQPQHF	TGTGCCAGCCGAGTTAACAGGGGGAGCAATCAGCCCCAGCATTTT
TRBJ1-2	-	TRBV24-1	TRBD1	CATSDVGQGNYGYTF	TGTGCCACCAGTGATGTGGGACAGGGGAACTATGGCTACACCTTC
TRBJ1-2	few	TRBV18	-	CASSPTGPGDGYTF	TGTGCCAGCTCACCTACAGGGCCCGGGGATGGCTACACCTTC
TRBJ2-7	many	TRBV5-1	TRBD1	CASSAARDRGPYEQYF	TGCGCCAGCAGTGCGGCTCGGGACAGGGGGCCCTACGAGCAGTACTTC
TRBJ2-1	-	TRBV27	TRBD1	CASSSGQGSYNEQFF	TGTGCCAGCAGTTCGGGACAGGGCTCCTACAATGAGCAGTTCTTC
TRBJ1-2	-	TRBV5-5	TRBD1	CASSSGQGYGYTF	TGTGCCAGCAGCTCTGGACAGGGTTATGGCTACACCTTC
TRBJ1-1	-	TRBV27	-	CASSLFRNTEAFF	TGTGCCAGCAGTTTATTTCGGAACACTGAAGCTTTCTTT
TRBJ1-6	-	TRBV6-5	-	CASSYTDLQGPLHF	TGTGCCAGCAGTTACACGGATTTACAGGGACCCCTCCACTTT
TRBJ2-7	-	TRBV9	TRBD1	CASSPRTTGLRGNYEQYF	TGTGCCAGCAGCCCCCGGACGACAGGGCTGAGGGGTAACTACGAGCAGTACTTC
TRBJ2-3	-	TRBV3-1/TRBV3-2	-	CASSHSPRDTQYF	TGTGCCAGCAGCCATTCCCCGCGGGATACGCAGTATTTT
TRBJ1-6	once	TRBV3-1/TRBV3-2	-	CASSSRDISYNSPLHF	TGTGCCAGCAGCTCAAGGGACATCTCCTATAATTCACCCCTCCACTTT
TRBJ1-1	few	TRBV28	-	CASSLYRDTEAFF	TGTGCCAGCAGTTTATACCGGGACACTGAAGCTTTCTTT
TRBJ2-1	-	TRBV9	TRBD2	CASSVTSGSLEQFF	TGTGCCAGCAGCGTGACTAGCGGGAGCCTCGAGCAGTTCTTC
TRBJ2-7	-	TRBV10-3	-	CAIMGTPYEQYF	TGTGCCATCATGGGGACACCCTACGAGCAGTACTTC
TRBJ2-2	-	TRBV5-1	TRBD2	CASSPRTSGRATGELFF	TGCGCCAGCAGCCCTCGGACTAGCGGGAGGGCCACCGGGGAGCTGTTTTTT
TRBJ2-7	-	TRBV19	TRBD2	CASSIGRAYEQYF	TGTGCCAGTAGTATCGGGAGGGCCTACGAGCAGTACTTC
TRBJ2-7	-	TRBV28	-	CASSPGQIYEQYF	TGTGCCAGCAGTCCGGGACAAATCTACGAGCAGTACTTC
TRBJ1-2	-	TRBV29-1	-	CSVEDGQRYGYTF	TGCAGCGTTGAAGACGGACAGCGCTATGGCTACACCTTC
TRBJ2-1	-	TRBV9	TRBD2	CASSRGTSGVGEQFF	TGTGCCAGCAGCCGTGGGACTAGCGGGGTCGGTGAGCAGTTCTTC
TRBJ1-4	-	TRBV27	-	CASRARSTGINEKLFF	TGTGCCAGCAGAGCGCGGTCGACAGGAATAAATGAAAAACTGTTTTTT
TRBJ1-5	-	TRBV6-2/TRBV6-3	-	CASSAQGQPQHF	TGTGCCAGCAGTGCACAGGGTCAGCCCCAGCATTTT
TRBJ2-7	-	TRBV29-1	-	CSGTSTGYEQYF	TGCAGCGGGACTTCAACCGGATACGAGCAGTACTTC
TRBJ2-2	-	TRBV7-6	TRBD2	CASSPIVAGGTGELFF	TGTGCCAGCAGCCCAATTGTAGCGGGAGGCACCGGGGAGCTGTTTTTT
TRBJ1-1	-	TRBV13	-	CASSGEQEAFF	TGTGCCAGCAGCGGGGAGCAAGAAGCTTTCTTT